This TCR beta chain is from a study of CD8+ T cells in alopecia areata. Regarding the study as a whole: Lesional tissue from the scalp (especially in alopecia totalis/universalis) showed higher clonality than normal scalp. The study found TCR sharing across patients less clear than in mice, possibly for HLA reasons. Normal skin contains resident alphabeta T cells, and these are also sequenced in scalp samples.

The CDR3 consists of 13 residues. Germline CDR1 reads SGDLS; CDR2 reads YYNGEE. V lost 1 base to trimming and J lost 7 bases, with 9 bases between them. With regard to this clone: Its antigen is as yet unknown.

Reverse transcription of extracted RNA yielded cDNA, which provided the sequencing template. Libraries were prepared by immunoSEQ multiplex PCR; TCRdb keeps only in-frame clonotypes and omits some of them. In the table there are 120,000 to 150,000 clones, more than 55% of which are singletons. From PBMCs, CD4+ and CD8+ T cells were sorted. This TCR was sampled from a human donor in good health. V and J are TRBV9 and TRBJ2-4; D could derive from TRBD1 or TRBD2 (5 bases each). The sample taken for sequencing was CD8+ T cells sorted from blood. The chain's CDR3 is CASSVTGGNIQYF. Written as DNA, the CDR3 is TGTGCCAGCAGCGTAACAGGCGGGAACATTCAGTACTTC.